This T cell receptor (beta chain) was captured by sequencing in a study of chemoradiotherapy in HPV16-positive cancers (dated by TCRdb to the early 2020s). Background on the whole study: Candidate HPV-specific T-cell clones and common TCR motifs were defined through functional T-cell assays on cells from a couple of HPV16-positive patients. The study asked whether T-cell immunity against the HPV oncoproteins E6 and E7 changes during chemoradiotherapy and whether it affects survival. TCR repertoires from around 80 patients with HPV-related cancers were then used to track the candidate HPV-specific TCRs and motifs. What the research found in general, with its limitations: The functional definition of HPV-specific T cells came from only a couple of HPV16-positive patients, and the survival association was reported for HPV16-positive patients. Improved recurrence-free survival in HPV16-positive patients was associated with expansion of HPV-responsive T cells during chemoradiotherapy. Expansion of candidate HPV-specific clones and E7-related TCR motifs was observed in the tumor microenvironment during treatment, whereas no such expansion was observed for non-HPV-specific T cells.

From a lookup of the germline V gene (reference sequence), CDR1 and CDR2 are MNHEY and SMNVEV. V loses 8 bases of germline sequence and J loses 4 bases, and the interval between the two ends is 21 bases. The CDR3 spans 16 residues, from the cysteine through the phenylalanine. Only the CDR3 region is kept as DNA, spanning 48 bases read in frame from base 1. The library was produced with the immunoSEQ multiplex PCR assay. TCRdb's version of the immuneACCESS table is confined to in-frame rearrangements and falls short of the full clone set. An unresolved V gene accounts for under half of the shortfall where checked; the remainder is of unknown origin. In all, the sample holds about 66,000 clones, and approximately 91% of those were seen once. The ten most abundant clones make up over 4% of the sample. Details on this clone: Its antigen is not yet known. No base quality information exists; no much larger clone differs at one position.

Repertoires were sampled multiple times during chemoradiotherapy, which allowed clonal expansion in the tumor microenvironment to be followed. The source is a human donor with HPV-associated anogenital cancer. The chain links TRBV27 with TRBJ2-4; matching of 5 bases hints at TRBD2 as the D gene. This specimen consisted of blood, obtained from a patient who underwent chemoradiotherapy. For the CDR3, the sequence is CASAHGPGEWKNIQYF. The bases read TGTGCCAGCGCTCACGGCCCCGGGGAGTGGAAAAACATTCAGTACTTC.